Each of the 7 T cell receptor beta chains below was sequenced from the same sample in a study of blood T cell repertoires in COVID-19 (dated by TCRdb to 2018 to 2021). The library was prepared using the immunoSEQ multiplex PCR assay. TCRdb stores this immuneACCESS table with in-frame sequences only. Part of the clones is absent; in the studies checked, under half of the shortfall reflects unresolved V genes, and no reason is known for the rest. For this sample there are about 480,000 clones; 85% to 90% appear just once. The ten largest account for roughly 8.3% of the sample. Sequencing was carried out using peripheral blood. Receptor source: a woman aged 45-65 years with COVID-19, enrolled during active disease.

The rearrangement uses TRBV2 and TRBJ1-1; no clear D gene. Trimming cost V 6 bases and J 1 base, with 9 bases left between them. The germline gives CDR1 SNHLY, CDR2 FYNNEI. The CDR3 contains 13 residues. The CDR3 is CASSLGRNTEAFF. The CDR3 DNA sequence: TGTGCCAGCAGCCTCGGGAGGAACACTGAAGCTTTCTTT.

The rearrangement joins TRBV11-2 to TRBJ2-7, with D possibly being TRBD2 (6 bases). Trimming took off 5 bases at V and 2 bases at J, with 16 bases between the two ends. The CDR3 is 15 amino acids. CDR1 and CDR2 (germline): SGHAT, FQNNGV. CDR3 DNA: TGTGCCAGCAGCCCCGTCGGGGGATCCACCTACGAGCAGTACTTC. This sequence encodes CASSPVGGSTYEQYF. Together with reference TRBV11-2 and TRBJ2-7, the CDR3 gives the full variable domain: EAGVAQSPRYKIIEKRQSVAFWCNPISGHATLYWYQQILGQGPKLLIQFQNNGVVDDSQLPKDRFSAERLKGVDSTLKIQPAKLEDSAVYLCASSPVGGSTYEQYFGPGTRLTVT.

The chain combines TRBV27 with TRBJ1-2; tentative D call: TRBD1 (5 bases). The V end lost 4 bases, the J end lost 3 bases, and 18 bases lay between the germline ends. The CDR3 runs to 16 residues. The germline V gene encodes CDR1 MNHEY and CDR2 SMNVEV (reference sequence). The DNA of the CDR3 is TGTGCCAGCAGTTCGGGCGGTGGCGACAGACACTATGGCTACACCTTC. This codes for CASSSGGGDRHYGYTF.

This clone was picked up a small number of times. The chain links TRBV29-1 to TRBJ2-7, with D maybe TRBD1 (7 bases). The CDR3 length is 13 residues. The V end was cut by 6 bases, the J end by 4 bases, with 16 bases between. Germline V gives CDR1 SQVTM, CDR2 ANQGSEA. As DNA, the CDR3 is TGCAGCGTGACAGGGAGGACAGCGTACGAGCAGTACTTC. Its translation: CSVTGRTAYEQYF.

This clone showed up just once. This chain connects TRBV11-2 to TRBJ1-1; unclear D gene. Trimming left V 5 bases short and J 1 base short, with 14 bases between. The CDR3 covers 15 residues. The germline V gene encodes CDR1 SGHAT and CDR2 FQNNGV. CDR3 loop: CASSRPGRSNTEAFF. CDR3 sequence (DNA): TGTGCCAGCAGCCGGCCGGGGAGATCGAACACTGAAGCTTTCTTT. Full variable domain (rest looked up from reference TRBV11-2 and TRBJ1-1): EAGVAQSPRYKIIEKRQSVAFWCNPISGHATLYWYQQILGQGPKLLIQFQNNGVVDDSQLPKDRFSAERLKGVDSTLKIQPAKLEDSAVYLCASSRPGRSNTEAFFGQGTRLTVV.

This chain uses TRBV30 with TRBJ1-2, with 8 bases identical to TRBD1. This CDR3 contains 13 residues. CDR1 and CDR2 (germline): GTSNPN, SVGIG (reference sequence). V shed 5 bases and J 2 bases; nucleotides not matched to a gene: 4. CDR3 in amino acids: CAWYRGGNYGYTF. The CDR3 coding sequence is TGTGCCTGGTACAGGGGGGGGAACTATGGCTACACCTTC.

The CDR3 region is CASSPLRGNEQYF. The CDR3 bases are TGTGCCAGCAGCCCGCTACGAGGGAACGAGCAGTACTTC. The chain couples TRBV14 to TRBJ2-7; D is possibly TRBD2 (5 bases). The CDR3 is 13 amino acids. V lost 4 bases, J lost 5 bases, and 12 bases lay in between. Germline V CDR1 and CDR2: SGHDN, FVKESK.